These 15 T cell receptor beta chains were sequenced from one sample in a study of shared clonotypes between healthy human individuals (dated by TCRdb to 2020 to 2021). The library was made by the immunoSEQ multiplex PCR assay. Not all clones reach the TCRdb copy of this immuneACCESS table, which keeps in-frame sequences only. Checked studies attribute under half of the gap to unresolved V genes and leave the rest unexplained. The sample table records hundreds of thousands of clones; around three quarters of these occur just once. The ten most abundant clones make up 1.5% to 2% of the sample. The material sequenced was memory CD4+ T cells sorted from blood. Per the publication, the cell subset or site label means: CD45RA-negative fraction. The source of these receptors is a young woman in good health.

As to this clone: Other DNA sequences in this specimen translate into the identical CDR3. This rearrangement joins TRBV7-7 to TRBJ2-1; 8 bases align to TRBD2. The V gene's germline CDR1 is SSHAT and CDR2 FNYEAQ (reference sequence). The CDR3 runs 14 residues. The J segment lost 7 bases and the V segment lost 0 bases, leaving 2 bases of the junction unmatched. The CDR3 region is CASSLAGGGNEQFF. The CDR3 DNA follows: TGTGCCAGCAGCTTAGCCGGCGGGGGGAATGAGCAGTTCTTC.

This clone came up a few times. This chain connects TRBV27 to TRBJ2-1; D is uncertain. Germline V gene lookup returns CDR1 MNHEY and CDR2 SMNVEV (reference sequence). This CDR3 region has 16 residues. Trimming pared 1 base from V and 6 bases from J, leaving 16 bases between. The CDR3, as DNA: TGTGCCAGCAGTTTATTGTCCTCGCCGCTCTCCAATGAGCAGTTCTTC. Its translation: CASSLLSSPLSNEQFF.

CDR3 amino acids: CASSQELRVLGYEQYF. The DNA for the CDR3 is TGCGCCAGCAGCCAAGAGCTTCGAGTTTTGGGGTACGAGCAGTACTTC. The rearrangement joins TRBV4-1 to TRBJ2-7, with no clear D. The CDR3 extends over 16 amino acids. The germline V gene has CDR1 MGHRA and CDR2 YSYEKL. V shed 0 bases and J shed 4 bases, with 16 bases lying between them.

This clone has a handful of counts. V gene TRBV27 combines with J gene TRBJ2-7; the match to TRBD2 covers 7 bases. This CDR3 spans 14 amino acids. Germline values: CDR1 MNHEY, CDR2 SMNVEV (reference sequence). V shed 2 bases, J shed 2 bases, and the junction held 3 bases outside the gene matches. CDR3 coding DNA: TGTGCCAGCAGTTTACATCGGGAGGCCTACGAGCAGTACTTC. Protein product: CASSLHREAYEQYF.

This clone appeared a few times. The chain's CDR3 is CATEQGAGGIVGANVLTF. The CDR3 DNA sequence: TGTGCCACCGAACAGGGGGCGGGTGGAATCGTGGGGGCCAACGTCCTGACTTTC. The chain recombines TRBV25-1 with TRBJ2-6; 9 bases are a match to TRBD1. The germline gives CDR1 MGHDK, CDR2 SYGVNS. This CDR3 is built from 18 residues. The trim removed 10 bases at V and 4 bases at J, leaving 17 bases unmatched.

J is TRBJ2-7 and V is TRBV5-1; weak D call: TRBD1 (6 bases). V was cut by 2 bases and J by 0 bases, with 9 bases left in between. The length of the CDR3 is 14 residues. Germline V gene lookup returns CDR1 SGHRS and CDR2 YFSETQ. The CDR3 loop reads CASSFGQSSYEQYF. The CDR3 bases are TGCGCCAGCAGCTTTGGACAGAGCTCCTACGAGCAGTACTTC. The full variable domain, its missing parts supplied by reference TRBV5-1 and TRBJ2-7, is KAGVTQTPRYLIKTRGQQVTLSCSPISGHRSVSWYQQTPGQGLQFLFEYFSETQRNKGNFPGRFSGRQFSNSRSEMNVSTLELGDSALYLCASSFGQSSYEQYFGPGTRLTVT.

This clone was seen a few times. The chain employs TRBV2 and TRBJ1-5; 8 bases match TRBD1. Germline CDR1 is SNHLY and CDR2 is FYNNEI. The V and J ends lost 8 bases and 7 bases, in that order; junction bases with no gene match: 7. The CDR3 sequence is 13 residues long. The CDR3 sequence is CASHGQGSQPQHF. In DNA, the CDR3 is TGTGCCAGCCATGGACAGGGAAGCCAGCCCCAGCATTTT.

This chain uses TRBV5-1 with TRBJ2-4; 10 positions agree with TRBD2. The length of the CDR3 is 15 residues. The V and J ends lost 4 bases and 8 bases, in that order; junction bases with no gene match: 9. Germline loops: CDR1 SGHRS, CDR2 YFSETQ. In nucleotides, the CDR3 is TGCGCCAGCAGCCGAACTTTAGCGGGAGGAGACATTCAGTACTTC. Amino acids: CASSRTLAGGDIQYF.

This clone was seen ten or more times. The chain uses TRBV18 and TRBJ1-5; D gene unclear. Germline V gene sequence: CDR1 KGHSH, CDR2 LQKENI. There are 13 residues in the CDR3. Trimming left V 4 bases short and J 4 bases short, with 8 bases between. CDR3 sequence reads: CASSREGNQPQHF. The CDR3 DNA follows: TGTGCCAGCTCACGAGAGGGAAATCAGCCCCAGCATTTT.

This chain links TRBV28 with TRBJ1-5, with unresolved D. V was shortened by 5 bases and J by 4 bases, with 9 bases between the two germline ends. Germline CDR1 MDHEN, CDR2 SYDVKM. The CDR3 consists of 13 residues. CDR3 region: CASSITQNQPQHF. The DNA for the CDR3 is TGTGCCAGCAGTATAACCCAGAATCAGCCCCAGCATTTT.

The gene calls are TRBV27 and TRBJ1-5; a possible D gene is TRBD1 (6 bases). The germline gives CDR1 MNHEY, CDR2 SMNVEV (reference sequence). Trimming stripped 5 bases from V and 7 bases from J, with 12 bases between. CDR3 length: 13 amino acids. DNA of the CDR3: TGTGCCAGCAGTACAGGGTTTCGACAGCCCCAGCATTTT. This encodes CASSTGFRQPQHF.

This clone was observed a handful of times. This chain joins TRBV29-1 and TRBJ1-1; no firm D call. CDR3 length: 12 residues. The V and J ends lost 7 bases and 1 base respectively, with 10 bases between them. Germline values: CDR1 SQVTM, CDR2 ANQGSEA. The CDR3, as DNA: TGCAGCGCCAGAAGGGAGAACACTGAAGCTTTCTTT. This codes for CSARRENTEAFF.

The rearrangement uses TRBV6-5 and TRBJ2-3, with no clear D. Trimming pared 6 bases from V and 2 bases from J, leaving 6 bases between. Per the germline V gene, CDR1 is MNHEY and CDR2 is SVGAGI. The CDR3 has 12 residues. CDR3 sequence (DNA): TGTGCCAGCAGATCGGACACAGATACGCAGTATTTT. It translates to CASRSDTDTQYF.

The CDR3 sequence: CASSLGASGSSYEQYF. DNA of the CDR3: TGTGCCAGCAGCTTGGGGGCTAGCGGGAGTTCGTACGAGCAGTACTTC. V is TRBV5-4 and J is TRBJ2-7, with TRBD2 matching over 10 bases. CDR1 and CDR2 (germline): SGHNT, YYREEE (reference sequence). V gave up 0 bases and J gave up 4 bases; unmatched junction bases: 7. CDR3 length equals 16 residues.

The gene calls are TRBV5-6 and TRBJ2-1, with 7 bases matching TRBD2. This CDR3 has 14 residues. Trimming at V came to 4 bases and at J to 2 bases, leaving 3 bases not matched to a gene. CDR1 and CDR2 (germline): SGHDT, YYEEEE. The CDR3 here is CASSRDYAYNEQFF. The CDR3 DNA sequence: TGTGCCAGCAGCCGGGACTACGCCTACAATGAGCAGTTCTTC. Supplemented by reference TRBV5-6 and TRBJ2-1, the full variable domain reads DAGVTQSPTHLIKTRGQQVTLRCSPKSGHDTVSWYQQALGQGPQFIFQYYEEEERQRGNFPDRFSGHQFPNYSSELNVNALLLGDSALYLCASSRDYAYNEQFFGPGTRLTVL.